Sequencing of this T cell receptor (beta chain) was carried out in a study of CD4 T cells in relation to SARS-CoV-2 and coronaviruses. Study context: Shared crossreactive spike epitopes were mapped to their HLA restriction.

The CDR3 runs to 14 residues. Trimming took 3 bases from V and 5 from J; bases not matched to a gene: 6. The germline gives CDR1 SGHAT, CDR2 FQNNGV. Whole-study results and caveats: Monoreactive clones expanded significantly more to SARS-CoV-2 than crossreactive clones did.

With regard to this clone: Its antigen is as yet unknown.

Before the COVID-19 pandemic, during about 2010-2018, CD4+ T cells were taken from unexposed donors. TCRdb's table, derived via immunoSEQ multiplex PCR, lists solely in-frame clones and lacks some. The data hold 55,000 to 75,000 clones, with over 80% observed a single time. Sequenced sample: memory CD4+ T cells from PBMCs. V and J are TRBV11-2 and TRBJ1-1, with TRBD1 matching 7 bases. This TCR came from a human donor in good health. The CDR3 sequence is CASSLNRGGTEAFF. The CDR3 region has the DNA TGTGCCAGCAGCTTGAACAGGGGCGGGACTGAAGCTTTCTTT.